Shown below are 13 T cell receptor beta chains from a single sample sequenced in a study of T cell changes during pregnancy in multiple sclerosis. Profiled with immunoSEQ multiplex PCR; TCRdb holds only in-frame clones, not every one. Among 55,000 to 70,000 clones listed, roughly 94% were seen once. Sequencing was performed on peripheral blood, taken in the second trimester of pregnancy. The receptors shown here come from a female donor in good health, enrolled as a control in a pregnancy study.

The chain couples TRBV5-1 to TRBJ2-1, with 10 bases lining up with TRBD1. Losses at the gene ends were 0 bases for V and 9 bases for J; bases not matched to a gene: 3. The CDR3 spans 14 residues. Germline CDR1 SGHRS, CDR2 YFSETQ. In DNA form, the CDR3 reads TGCGCCAGCAGCTTGGGGTGGGACAGGGGTGAGCAGTTCTTC. It translates to CASSLGWDRGEQFF.

The chain employs TRBV5-6 and TRBJ2-2; maybe TRBD2 (6 bases). This CDR3 has 14 residues. V dropped 3 bases and J dropped 1 base, with 7 bases sitting between them. From germline, CDR1 is SGHDT and CDR2 YYEEEE. The DNA of the CDR3 is TGTGCCAGCAGCTCGACTAGGAACACCGGGGAGCTGTTTTTT. Translation gives CASSSTRNTGELFF.

This chain links TRBV5-4 with TRBJ2-1, with a possible D match to TRBD2 (6 bases). Germline CDR1 SGHNT, CDR2 YYREEE (reference sequence). The CDR3 runs to 15 residues. V lost 0 bases and J lost 8, with 15 bases in between. The CDR3 DNA reads as TGTGCCAGCAGCTTGGGACTAGTTGGTACCGATGAGCAGTTCTTC. This codes for CASSLGLVGTDEQFF.

The J gene is TRBJ2-3, the V gene TRBV28; 7 bases agree with TRBD2. Germline CDR1 is MDHEN and CDR2 is SYDVKM. CDR3 length: 14 amino acids. The ends lost 6 bases at V and 5 bases at J; junction bases unmatched: 8. In nucleotides, the CDR3 is TGTGCCAGCAGAAATCCGGGAGGTCGAGATACGCAGTATTTT. It encodes CASRNPGGRDTQYF. The full variable domain, its missing parts supplied by reference TRBV28 and TRBJ2-3, is DVKVTQSSRYLVKRTGEKVFLECVQDMDHENMFWYRQDPGLGLRLIYFSYDVKMKEKGDIPEGYSVSREKKERFSLILESASTNQTSMYLCASRNPGGRDTQYFGPGTRLTVL.

The chain is built from TRBV29-1 and TRBJ2-3; TRBD2 matches 8 bases. Germline V CDR1 and CDR2: SQVTM, ANQGSEA. The CDR3 extends over 14 amino acids. J gave up 2 bases and V 4 bases, and 5 bases lay outside the gene matches. Written as DNA, the CDR3 is TGCAGCGTTGTTGGTAGCGGGAACACAGATACGCAGTATTTT. It specifies CSVVGSGNTDTQYF.

The gene calls are TRBV30 and TRBJ1-5; D gene uncertain. This CDR3 has 14 amino acids. Germline loops: CDR1 GTSNPN, CDR2 SVGIG (reference sequence). V was cut by 4 bases and J by 6 bases, with 16 bases left in between. The CDR3 bases are TGTGCCTGGATGTCCGGGGATCTCGGTCAGCCCCAGCATTTT. Encoded protein: CAWMSGDLGQPQHF.

This chain links TRBV11-2 with TRBJ1-4, with no clear D. Germline lookup yields CDR1 SGHAT and CDR2 FQNNGV. The CDR3 length is 14 residues. Trimming shortened V by 1 base and J by 10 bases, and 13 bases separated the two germline ends. CDR3 sequence (DNA): TGTGCCAGCAGCTTAGGACACGAGATGGTAAAACTGTTTTTT. Encoded protein: CASSLGHEMVKLFF.

The chain links TRBV9 to TRBJ1-1; D might be TRBD1 (6 bases). The CDR3 is made up of 16 amino acids. The ends were cut back, 4 bases at V and 12 bases at J, with 28 bases in the middle. CDR1 and CDR2 (germline): SGDLS, YYNGEE. CDR3 DNA sequence: TGTGCCAGCAGCCTCCCCCTGATAGGGCAGGGGCAGGTGACTTTCTTT. Encoded protein: CASSLPLIGQGQVTFF.

V usage is TRBV2 and J usage is TRBJ2-1; 8 bases fit TRBD1. This CDR3 spans 13 amino acids. Trimming cost V 6 bases and J 6 bases; bases outside gene matches: 4. Looked up from germline, CDR1 is SNHLY and CDR2 is FYNNEI. CDR3 loop: CASRGTGGNEQFF. CDR3 nucleotides: TGTGCCAGCAGAGGTACAGGGGGCAATGAGCAGTTCTTC.

This chain uses TRBV27 with TRBJ2-7; 7 bases agree with TRBD2. Trimming removed 6 bases from V and 4 bases from J; junction bases left unmatched: 12. CDR3 length: 15 residues. CDR1 is MNHEY and CDR2 is SMNVEV in the germline V gene (reference sequence). CDR3 sequence: CASSLNPGLKYEQYF. The CDR3, as DNA: TGTGCCAGCAGCCTCAACCCGGGACTAAAATACGAGCAGTACTTC.

The genes are TRBV5-6 and TRBJ2-7; 13 positions agree with TRBD2. Germline-derived CDR1 and CDR2 are SGHDT and YYEEEE. The CDR3 loop spans 15 amino acids. Losses at the gene ends were 4 bases for V and 8 bases for J; bases not matched to a gene: 9. The chain's CDR3 is CASSARLAGGLKQYF. In nucleotides, the CDR3 is TGTGCCAGCAGCGCCAGACTAGCGGGGGGCCTAAAGCAGTACTTC.

This chain uses TRBV6-5 with TRBJ2-7; TRBD1 aligns across 7 bases. J lost 2 bases, V lost 4 bases, and 8 bases had no gene match. CDR1 is MNHEY, CDR2 SVGAGI, per germline. The CDR3 totals 15 residues. CDR3 DNA: TGTGCCAGCAGTTCCCACAGGGGACGGACCTACGAGCAGTACTTC. Encoded protein: CASSSHRGRTYEQYF.

This chain links TRBV4-1 with TRBJ1-5, with a tentative D call TRBD1 (5 bases). Germline lookup yields CDR1 MGHRA and CDR2 YSYEKL. Between the trimmed V and J ends, which lost 0 bases and 6 bases, there was a span of 18 bases. The CDR3 has 17 residues. CDR3 sequence: CASSQDADIGGVQPQHF. CDR3 nucleotides: TGCGCCAGCAGCCAAGATGCGGACATAGGTGGTGTTCAGCCCCAGCATTTT.